These 16 T cell receptor beta chains were sequenced from one sample in a study of blood T cell repertoires in COVID-19 (TCRdb year 2020). Library creation used the immunoSEQ multiplex PCR assay. The table was pulled from immuneACCESS by TCRdb, which kept in-frame rearrangements only. Such tables lose some clones; where checked, under half of the loss comes from unresolved V genes, and the rest has no known cause. The sample includes 200,000 to 250,000 clones, with around 84% observed a single time. The ten largest make up about 9.7% of the sample. The specimen was peripheral blood. Source of these receptors: a man aged 45-65 years with active or convalescent COVID-19.

The J gene is TRBJ1-1, the V gene TRBV15; D is ambiguous. Germline values: CDR1 LNHNV, CDR2 YYDKDF (reference sequence). The CDR3 loop spans 15 amino acids. The ends were cut back, 5 bases at V and 4 bases at J, with 17 bases in the middle. The CDR3 region is CATSAEFERGTEAFF. CDR3 coding DNA: TGTGCCACCAGCGCGGAATTCGAGCGTGGCACTGAAGCTTTCTTT.

This clone was detected only once. The chain recombines TRBV4-1 with TRBJ2-5; D is possibly TRBD2 (6 bases). CDR1 and CDR2 (germline): MGHRA, YSYEKL. Trimming pared 4 bases from V and 1 base from J, leaving 19 bases between. CDR3 length equals 17 residues. The CDR3 DNA reads TGCGCCAGCAGCCCGAGGCTCCGGGACTCCTCCCAAGAGACCCAGTACTTC. Amino acid sequence: CASSPRLRDSSQETQYF.

The rearrangement links TRBV19 to TRBJ1-5; tentative D call: TRBD1 (5 bases). Per germline, CDR1 LNHDA and CDR2 SQIVND (reference sequence). This CDR3 spans 15 amino acids. The V end was cut by 3 bases, the J end by 2 bases, with 11 bases between. CDR3 nucleotide sequence: TGTGCCAGTAGTATCAGGTGGGGGGGCAATCAGCCCCAGCATTTT. The encoded protein is CASSIRWGGNQPQHF.

The chain has TRBV27 and TRBJ2-4; D might be TRBD1 (5 bases). The CDR3 length is 15 residues. With 0 bases removed from V and 7 bases from J, the gap between germline ends came to 13 bases. Germline loops: CDR1 MNHEY, CDR2 SMNVEV (reference sequence). The CDR3 sequence: CASSLSGALRNIQYF. The CDR3 bases are TGTGCCAGCAGTTTATCAGGGGCGTTGAGGAACATTCAGTACTTC.

In nucleotides, the CDR3 is TGTGCCAGCAGGGGACAGGGTGGGTATGGCTACACCTTC. Residues: CASRGQGGYGYTF. The chain couples TRBV27 to TRBJ1-2; 9 bases line up with TRBD1. The CDR3 covers 13 residues. CDR1 is MNHEY and CDR2 is SMNVEV in the germline V gene (reference sequence). The ends lost 6 bases at V and 5 bases at J; junction bases unmatched: 4.

This chain joins TRBV15 and TRBJ2-3; 7 bases are shared with TRBD1. The J segment lost 0 bases and the V segment lost 0 bases, leaving 3 bases of the junction unmatched. Germline V gene lookup returns CDR1 LNHNV and CDR2 YYDKDF (reference sequence). The CDR3 has 16 residues. CDR3 amino acids: CATSREGGRSTDTQYF. The CDR3 region has the DNA TGTGCCACCAGCAGAGAAGGGGGCAGGAGCACAGATACGCAGTATTTT. The full variable domain, its missing parts supplied by reference TRBV15 and TRBJ2-3, is DAMVIQNPRYQVTQFGKPVTLSCSQTLNHNVMYWYQQKSSQAPKLLFHYYDKDFNNEADTPDNFQSRRPNTSFCFLDIRSPGLGDTAMYLCATSREGGRSTDTQYFGPGTRLTVL.

The genes are TRBV10-3 and TRBJ1-4; the D is unclear. This CDR3 has 15 amino acids. V lost 6 bases and J lost 6, with 17 bases in between. Germline V gene lookup returns CDR1 ENHRY and CDR2 SYGVKD. CDR3: CAISLGAGRDEKLFF. The DNA for the CDR3 is TGTGCCATCAGCCTCGGAGCGGGTCGGGATGAAAAACTGTTTTTT.

V usage is TRBV10-3 and J usage is TRBJ2-5, with TRBD2 matching 7 bases. Germline V gene sequence: CDR1 ENHRY, CDR2 SYGVKD. After removal of 6 bases from V and 1 base from J, the junction contained 5 bases not matched to a gene. The CDR3 runs 14 residues. The CDR3 DNA is TGTGCCATCAGAGCTAGCGGCAGCCAAGAGACCCAGTACTTC. It translates to CAIRASGSQETQYF.

V and J are TRBV29-1 and TRBJ1-1; D might be TRBD1 (6 bases). V lost 4 bases and J lost 11, with 20 bases in between. The V gene's germline CDR1 is SQVTM and CDR2 ANQGSEA. The CDR3 consists of 13 residues. The CDR3 DNA reads as TGCAGCGTTGGGGCCAGGGGAGGGGTAGTGGCTTTCTTT. Encoded protein: CSVGARGGVVAFF.

The chain is built from TRBV7-8 and TRBJ2-5, with a possible D match to TRBD2 (6 bases). Deletions cut 0 bases from V and 0 bases from J, with 11 bases between. Germline V gene lookup returns CDR1 SGHVS and CDR2 FQNEAQ. CDR3 length equals 16 residues. The CDR3 is CASSLARGRDQETQYF. The CDR3 region has the DNA TGTGCCAGCAGCTTAGCGCGGGGCAGAGACCAAGAGACCCAGTACTTC.

V gene TRBV29-1 combines with J gene TRBJ2-7, with a weak D call TRBD1 (5 bases). Germline loops: CDR1 SQVTM, CDR2 ANQGSEA. Trimming cost V 0 bases and J 3 bases, with 9 bases left between them. The CDR3 spans 13 residues. The CDR3 protein is CSVEDRQNYEQYF. The CDR3 coding sequence is TGCAGCGTTGAAGATCGACAGAACTACGAGCAGTACTTC.

This clone was picked up a small number of times. J is TRBJ2-7 and V is TRBV6-1; the D gene is possibly TRBD1 (6 bases). Trimming left V 6 bases short and J 0 bases short, with 9 bases between. CDR1 is MNHNS and CDR2 is SASEGT in the germline V gene. This CDR3 is 13 amino acids long. The CDR3, as DNA: TGTGCCAGCAGCGGACAGAGCTCCTACGAGCAGTACTTC. It yields the protein CASSGQSSYEQYF.

The chain recombines TRBV6-1 with TRBJ2-6, with D tentatively TRBD1 (5 bases). V dropped 3 bases and J dropped 4 bases, with 10 bases sitting between them. CDR1 MNHNS and CDR2 SASEGT come from the germline V gene. CDR3 length equals 15 residues. CDR3 DNA: TGTGCCAGCAGTGATGGGGCAGCCGGGGCCAACGTCCTGACTTTC. Amino acids: CASSDGAAGANVLTF.

This sequence joins TRBV7-9 and TRBJ2-7, with D maybe TRBD1 (5 bases). This CDR3 spans 13 amino acids. V dropped 3 bases and J dropped 6 bases, with 12 bases sitting between them. In germline, CDR1 is SEHNR, CDR2 FQNEAQ (reference sequence). CDR3 DNA sequence: TGTGCCAGCAGCTTTGGGGCGGAAGGCGAGCAGTACTTC. Its translation: CASSFGAEGEQYF.

This sequence joins TRBV7-3 and TRBJ2-1; D is possibly TRBD2 (6 bases). Trimming took 2 bases from V and 1 from J, leaving 9 bases between them. Per the germline V gene, CDR1 is SGHTA and CDR2 is FQGTGA. There are 15 residues in the CDR3. DNA of the CDR3: TGTGCCAGCAGCTTATCGCGGGGATCCTACAATGAGCAGTTCTTC. It specifies CASSLSRGSYNEQFF. The entire variable domain, with the rest obtained from reference TRBV7-3 and TRBJ2-1, is as follows: GAGVSQTPSNKVTEKGKYVELRCDPISGHTALYWYRQSLGQGPEFLIYFQGTGAADDSGLPNDRFFAVRPEGSVSTLKIQRTERGDSAVYLCASSLSRGSYNEQFFGPGTRLTVL.

J is TRBJ2-3 and V is TRBV10-3; TRBD1 might be the D (5 bases). The CDR3 loop spans 13 amino acids. The ends were cut back, 11 bases at V and 0 bases at J, with 12 bases in the middle. CDR1 is ENHRY and CDR2 is SYGVKD in the germline V gene. CDR3 in amino acids: CASRDSSTDTQYF. The CDR3 DNA sequence: TGTGCCTCCAGGGATTCTAGCACAGATACGCAGTATTTT.